What follows are 20 T cell receptor beta chains derived from one specimen sequenced in a study of T-cell memory formation after mild COVID-19. In TCRdb, the 5' RACE reads were re-called with MiXCR into one record per CDR3 protein. The sample has roughly 160,000 distinct CDR3 sequences; around 10% are singletons. Input material: PBMCs or a T cell subset sorted from them (not recorded which). Receptors were obtained from a man aged 18-30 years who had mild COVID-19 (a few samples of this study predate the infection). Cell type and time point are not known.

This chain connects TRBV6-5 to TRBJ1-6; D is possibly TRBD1 (6 bases). Germline loops: CDR1 MNHEY, CDR2 SVGAGI. This CDR3 contains 14 residues. Trimming stripped 5 bases from V and 8 bases from J, with 13 bases between. The CDR3 DNA reads as TGTGCCAGCAGTCGTCAAGGGGGTTATTCACCCCTCCACTTT. Encoded protein: CASSRQGGYSPLHF.

The chain couples TRBV7-9 to TRBJ1-2; D might be TRBD1 (5 bases). There are 13 residues in the CDR3. Deletions cut 3 bases from V and 6 bases from J, with 11 bases between. Germline-derived CDR1 and CDR2 are SEHNR and FQNEAQ (reference sequence). The DNA for the CDR3 is TGTGCCAGCAGCTTCGGGACCGATGATGGCTACACCTTC. Amino acid sequence: CASSFGTDDGYTF.

The chain links TRBV20-1 to TRBJ2-5, with 12 bases fitting TRBD2. CDR1 is DFQATT and CDR2 is SNEGSKA in the germline V gene (reference sequence). The CDR3 length is 16 residues. After removal of 1 base from V and 5 bases from J, the junction contained 8 bases not matched to a gene. The CDR3 here is CSARGTTSGGAETQYF. CDR3 bases: TGCAGTGCTAGAGGCACGACTAGCGGGGGTGCGGAGACCCAGTACTTC.

The V and J genes are TRBV5-1 and TRBJ1-3; tentative D call: TRBD1 (6 bases). The CDR3 extends over 16 amino acids. Germline loops: CDR1 SGHRS, CDR2 YFSETQ. The ends were cut back, 4 bases at V and 0 bases at J, with 14 bases in the middle. CDR3 sequence: CASSLGTLSSGNTIYF. The CDR3 DNA sequence: TGCGCCAGCAGCCTGGGGACATTGAGCTCTGGAAACACCATATATTTT.

This clonotype was picked up a small number of times. The chain has TRBV7-9 and TRBJ2-1; D is ambiguous. The CDR3 contains 14 residues. From germline, CDR1 is SEHNR and CDR2 FQNEAQ (reference sequence). The V end was cut by 1 base, the J end by 4 bases, with 8 bases between. The DNA of the CDR3 is TGTGCCAGCAGCTTAGACAGTTATTACAATGAGCAGTTCTTC. Translation gives CASSLDSYYNEQFF.

This clonotype was seen a handful of times. V usage is TRBV2 and J usage is TRBJ2-7; no firm D call. CDR1 is SNHLY, CDR2 FYNNEI, per germline. The CDR3 sequence is 11 residues long. V was trimmed by 8 bases and J by 3 bases, leaving 8 bases between them. The DNA of the CDR3 is TGTGCCAGCTGTTTTTACTACGAGCAGTACGTC. This translates into CASCFYYEQYV.

This clonotype was picked up a small number of times. The chain uses TRBV10-2 and TRBJ2-3; TRBD2 agrees at 7 bases. This CDR3 has 15 residues. Germline V gene sequence: CDR1 WSHSY, CDR2 SAAADI. V shed 5 bases and J 2 bases; nucleotides not matched to a gene: 7. CDR3 region: CASSRDYPNTDTQYF. DNA for the CDR3: TGCGCCAGCAGTCGGGACTACCCAAACACAGATACGCAGTATTTT.

The J gene is TRBJ2-3, the V gene TRBV11-2; unclear D gene. CDR3 size: 10 residues. Per germline, CDR1 SGHAT and CDR2 FQNNGV. Trimming cost V 5 bases and J 8 bases, with 5 bases left between them. The CDR3 sequence: CASSLITQYF. The CDR3 nucleotides are TGTGCCAGCAGCCTTATTACGCAGTATTTT. Complete variable domain (other parts from reference TRBV11-2 and TRBJ2-3): EAGVAQSPRYKIIEKRQSVAFWCNPISGHATLYWYQQILGQGPKLLIQFQNNGVVDDSQLPKDRFSAERLKGVDSTLKIQPAKLEDSAVYLCASSLITQYFGPGTRLTVL.

This clonotype was counted between two and nine times. This rearrangement joins TRBV12-3 or TRBV12-4 to TRBJ1-3; no reliable D call. V was cut by 1 base and J by 0 bases, with 4 bases left in between. This CDR3 has 14 residues. The CDR3 DNA reads as TGTGCCAGCAGTTTAGACGTCTCTGGAAACACCATATATTTT. Amino acid sequence: CASSLDVSGNTIYF.

The chain carries TRBV11-2 and TRBJ2-3, with D possibly being TRBD1 (5 bases). Germline CDR1 reads SGHAT; CDR2 reads FQNNGV. The CDR3 contains 14 residues. Trimming cost V 5 bases and J 8 bases, with 17 bases left between them. CDR3 protein: CASSLTQGTATQYF. The DNA for the CDR3 is TGTGCCAGCAGCCTGACCCAGGGTACGGCTACGCAGTATTTT.

This clonotype was detected a few times. J is TRBJ1-6 and V is TRBV9; 8 bases fit TRBD1. The CDR3 sequence is 14 residues long. CDR1 SGDLS and CDR2 YYNGEE come from the germline V gene. The V and J ends lost 4 bases and 8 bases, in that order; junction bases with no gene match: 5. The CDR3, as DNA: TGTGCCAGCAGCCCCGGACAGGGAGATTCACCCCTCCACTTT. Residues: CASSPGQGDSPLHF.

The sample holds many counts of this clonotype. This chain connects TRBV5-1 to TRBJ1-2; D is possibly TRBD1 (5 bases). V dropped 0 bases and J dropped 4 bases, with 10 bases sitting between them. The CDR3 contains 14 residues. Germline lookup yields CDR1 SGHRS and CDR2 YFSETQ. CDR3 residues: CASSLGDRSYGYTF. The CDR3 nucleotides read TGCGCCAGCAGCTTGGGGGACCGATCCTATGGCTACACCTTC.

This clonotype was picked up a small number of times. The gene calls are TRBV5-1 and TRBJ2-1; D possibly uses TRBD1 or TRBD2 (6 bases each). The CDR3 extends over 14 amino acids. Germline CDR1 SGHRS, CDR2 YFSETQ. The ends were cut back, 4 bases at V and 10 bases at J, with 18 bases in the middle. The CDR3 reads CASSLGGTPEEQFF. Written as DNA, the CDR3 is TGCGCCAGCAGCCTAGGGGGGACACCCGAGGAGCAGTTCTTC.

This clonotype was observed at least ten times. The rearrangement links TRBV5-1 to TRBJ1-2; no firm D call. Trimming took 3 bases from V and 7 from J, leaving 7 bases between them. The CDR3 contains 11 residues. The germline V gene has CDR1 SGHRS and CDR2 YFSETQ. For the CDR3, the DNA is TGCGCCAGCAGCTCATCGGGTGGCTACACCTTC. It codes for CASSSSGGYTF.

This clonotype was picked up many times. This chain connects TRBV24-1 to TRBJ2-1; D may be TRBD2 (6 bases). The CDR3 loop spans 16 amino acids. Trimming shortened V by 3 bases and J by 0 bases, and 11 bases separated the two germline ends. In germline, CDR1 is KGHDR, CDR2 SFDVKD. The CDR3 loop reads CATSDSGFSSYNEQFF. Here the CDR3 DNA reads TGTGCCACCAGTGATAGCGGGTTTAGCTCCTACAATGAGCAGTTCTTC.

The chain combines TRBV7-2 with TRBJ2-5, with D perhaps matching TRBD1 or TRBD2 (5 bases each). The germline V gene encodes CDR1 SGHTA and CDR2 FQGNSA. V dropped 1 base and J dropped 2 bases, with 8 bases sitting between them. CDR3 length: 14 amino acids. The CDR3 here is CASSLVWGQETQYF. The CDR3 DNA sequence: TGTGCCAGCAGCTTAGTCTGGGGGCAAGAGACCCAGTACTTC.

This clonotype has ten or more counts. CDR3 amino acids: CATSDFRDRVGNEQFF. In DNA, the CDR3 is TGTGCCACCAGTGACTTTCGGGACAGGGTCGGAAATGAGCAGTTCTTC. This chain links TRBV24-1 with TRBJ2-1; TRBD1 matches 9 bases. Germline lookup yields CDR1 KGHDR and CDR2 SFDVKD. V dropped 4 bases and J dropped 7; count of bases not matched to a gene: 10. The CDR3 has 16 residues.

This clonotype occurred a few times. The chain is built from TRBV5-1 and TRBJ2-3; tentative D call: TRBD1 (6 bases). The germline gives CDR1 SGHRS, CDR2 YFSETQ. The CDR3 extends over 16 amino acids. V dropped 0 bases and J dropped 2 bases, with 13 bases sitting between them. DNA of the CDR3: TGCGCCAGCAGCTTGGGCGAGACAGGCATCACAGATACGCAGTATTTT. Protein product: CASSLGETGITDTQYF.

The rearrangement uses TRBV18 and TRBJ1-5; a weak D match, TRBD1 (5 bases). Looked up from germline, CDR1 is KGHSH and CDR2 is LQKENI. The CDR3 has 15 amino acids. Trimming removed 3 bases at V and 1 base at J, with 10 bases between. The CDR3 nucleotides are TGTGCCAGCTCACCCACAGGTGGAAGCAATCAGCCCCAGCATTTT. Translating it yields CASSPTGGSNQPQHF.

Here the CDR3 DNA reads TGTGCCAGCAGCTTAGGGGCTGGGGTTCGGTTCTTC. Its translation: CASSLGAGVRFF. This rearrangement joins TRBV13 to TRBJ2-1; D not certain. The V and J ends lost 0 bases and 15 bases respectively, with 12 bases between them. The germline V gene has CDR1 PRHDT and CDR2 FYEKMQ (reference sequence). The CDR3 runs to 12 residues.